These 20 T cell receptor beta chains came from one sample sequenced in a study of T cell changes during pregnancy in multiple sclerosis. Profiling relied on immunoSEQ multiplex PCR, and the TCRdb table lists in-frame clones only, not all of them. The data hold roughly 29,000 clones, with about 93% observed a single time. The sequences come from CD4+ T cells from peripheral blood mononuclear cells, collected after pregnancy. These receptors came from a female donor with multiple sclerosis, enrolled in a pregnancy study.

This clone has just a few counts. The chain recombines TRBV11-3 with TRBJ1-1; D not resolved. Germline V lookup: CDR1 SGHNT, CDR2 YENEEA. The CDR3 has 13 amino acids. The V and J ends lost 5 bases and 1 base respectively, with 8 bases between them. CDR3 in amino acids: CASSPSGNTEAFF. The CDR3 DNA reads TGTGCCAGCAGCCCCTCGGGGAACACTGAAGCTTTCTTT.

Comments on this clone: At the DNA level, this CDR3 is encoded by other sequences in the same sample as well. V gene TRBV7-9 combines with J gene TRBJ2-7; D is perhaps TRBD1 (5 bases). With 1 base removed from V and 1 base from J, the gap between germline ends came to 11 bases. Germline V gene sequence: CDR1 SEHNR, CDR2 FQNEAQ (reference sequence). The CDR3 extends over 15 amino acids. The CDR3 DNA reads as TGTGCCAGCAGCTTAGGGCAGGGCGTATCCTACGAGCAGTACTTC. Its protein product is CASSLGQGVSYEQYF.

The chain has TRBV6-6 and TRBJ2-7, with 7 bases that match TRBD1. This CDR3 has 16 amino acids. Per germline, CDR1 MNHNY and CDR2 SVGAGI (reference sequence). The V gene end was trimmed by 2 bases and the J gene end by 0 bases; junction bases not matched to a gene: 7. The CDR3 spells CASSYQGGPLSYEQYF. CDR3 coding DNA: TGTGCCAGCAGTTACCAAGGGGGCCCCCTCTCCTACGAGCAGTACTTC.

J is TRBJ2-5 and V is TRBV6-1; 7 nucleotides line up with TRBD1. The CDR3 loop spans 14 amino acids. CDR1 MNHNS and CDR2 SASEGT come from the germline V gene. The V gene end was trimmed by 2 bases and the J gene end by 5 bases; junction bases not matched to a gene: 5. Here the CDR3 DNA reads TGTGCCAGCAGTGAAATGAGGGGGCGGGAGACCCAGTACTTC. Amino acid sequence: CASSEMRGRETQYF.

Here the CDR3 reads CASAMDLAQHF. CDR3 bases: TGTGCCTCAGCGATGGACTTGGCCCAGCATTTT. The chain couples TRBV6-1 to TRBJ1-5; no firm D call. V was cut by 11 bases and J by 11 bases, with 16 bases left in between. This CDR3 contains 11 residues. Germline CDR1 is MNHNS and CDR2 is SASEGT.

Only a few counts were recorded for this clone. The rearrangement links TRBV6-1 to TRBJ1-2; weak D call: TRBD1 (5 bases). This CDR3 contains 12 residues. The V end was cut by 10 bases, the J end by 3 bases, with 12 bases between. Germline V gene lookup returns CDR1 MNHNS and CDR2 SASEGT. The CDR3 bases are TGTGCCACCCGGGACTTCGACTATGGCTACACCTTC. Translation gives CATRDFDYGYTF.

This rearrangement joins TRBV5-6 to TRBJ2-7; 12 positions agree with TRBD2. Looked up from germline, CDR1 is SGHDT and CDR2 is YYEEEE. Germline trimming cut 2 bases from V and 6 bases from J; bases unmatched to any gene: 3. The CDR3 spans 14 residues. CDR3 nucleotides: TGTGCCAGCAGCTTAGGACTAGCGGGATTCGAGCAGTACTTC. Translating it yields CASSLGLAGFEQYF.

The sample holds one count of this clone. The chain couples TRBV6-6 to TRBJ2-5, with TRBD2 matching 8 bases. The germline V gene encodes CDR1 MNHNY and CDR2 SVGAGI (reference sequence). V shed 5 bases, J shed 3 bases, and the junction held 5 bases outside the gene matches. This CDR3 has 14 residues. CDR3 loop: CASSRGGEKETQYF. CDR3 DNA: TGTGCCAGCAGTCGGGGGGGGGAAAAAGAGACCCAGTACTTC.

This clone was counted a single time. The chain has TRBV5-1 and TRBJ2-3; 10 nucleotides match TRBD1. Trimming removed 2 bases from V and 4 bases from J; junction bases left unmatched: 10. This CDR3 is 17 amino acids long. In germline, CDR1 is SGHRS, CDR2 YFSETQ. In nucleotides, the CDR3 is TGCGCCAGCAGCTTCAACCTGAGGGACAGGGGCGCAGATACGCAGTATTTT. This sequence encodes CASSFNLRDRGADTQYF.

The V call is TRBV7-9, the J call TRBJ1-1; the D is unclear. Germline CDR1 is SEHNR and CDR2 is FQNEAQ (reference sequence). The CDR3 is made up of 13 amino acids. V lost 4 bases to trimming and J lost 5 bases, with 11 bases between them. This chain's CDR3 is CASSSPPGTEAFF. CDR3 in DNA: TGTGCCAGCAGCTCGCCCCCGGGGACTGAAGCTTTCTTT.

This chain joins TRBV5-1 and TRBJ2-5; TRBD2 agrees at 15 bases. The ends lost 4 bases at V and 1 base at J; junction bases unmatched: 5. This CDR3 is 17 amino acids long. From germline, CDR1 is SGHRS and CDR2 YFSETQ. The CDR3 reads CASSPGLAGGIQETQYF. The CDR3 region has the DNA TGCGCCAGCAGCCCCGGACTAGCGGGGGGGATCCAAGAGACCCAGTACTTC.

The rearrangement links TRBV7-9 to TRBJ1-2; D is perhaps TRBD1 (6 bases). This CDR3 is built from 14 residues. V was trimmed by 3 bases and J by 4 bases, leaving 12 bases between them. Germline CDR1 and CDR2: SEHNR and FQNEAQ (reference sequence). The CDR3 sequence is CASSLTGSLYGYTF. As DNA, the CDR3 is TGTGCCAGCAGCTTGACAGGAAGTCTCTATGGCTACACCTTC.

V and J are TRBV2 and TRBJ2-3, with 7 bases lining up with TRBD2. There are 14 residues in the CDR3. CDR1 SNHLY and CDR2 FYNNEI come from the germline V gene. After removal of 7 bases from V and 2 bases from J, the junction contained 6 bases not matched to a gene. The CDR3: CASTQREATDTQYF. Here the CDR3 DNA reads TGTGCCAGCACACAACGGGAGGCCACAGATACGCAGTATTTT.

CDR3 in amino acids: CASMPWTAVNNQPQHF. CDR3 DNA: TGTGCCAGCATGCCCTGGACAGCAGTAAACAATCAGCCCCAGCATTTT. The chain has TRBV27 and TRBJ1-5; tentatively, D is TRBD1 (6 bases). V was clipped by 7 bases and J by 3 bases, with 19 bases between them. Germline-derived CDR1 and CDR2 are MNHEY and SMNVEV (reference sequence). The CDR3 runs to 16 residues.

The chain couples TRBV5-1 to TRBJ2-7, with 12 bases identical to TRBD2. The CDR3 has 14 amino acids. The V gene end was trimmed by 4 bases and the J gene end by 3 bases; junction bases not matched to a gene: 2. Germline assignment: CDR1 SGHRS and CDR2 YFSETQ. The CDR3 loop reads CASSPGLAGYEQYF. CDR3 in DNA: TGCGCCAGCAGCCCGGGACTAGCGGGCTACGAGCAGTACTTC.

The rearrangement links TRBV2 to TRBJ1-1; 11 bases are shared with TRBD1. Trimming cost V 3 bases and J 0 bases; bases outside gene matches: 6. The V gene's germline CDR1 is SNHLY and CDR2 FYNNEI. The CDR3 runs to 17 residues. The CDR3, as DNA: TGTGCCAGCAGTGATACGGGACAGGGGGACATGAACACTGAAGCTTTCTTT. Amino acid sequence: CASSDTGQGDMNTEAFF.

This clone was detected only a few times. V usage is TRBV11-2 and J usage is TRBJ2-1, with 10 bases that match TRBD2. Trimming took 4 bases from V and 0 from J; bases not matched to a gene: 0. This CDR3 has 15 amino acids. Germline V gene data show CDR1 as SGHAT and CDR2 as FQNNGV. Here the CDR3 reads CASSWTSGSYNEQFF. The CDR3 region has the DNA TGTGCCAGCAGCTGGACTAGCGGCTCCTACAATGAGCAGTTCTTC.

The gene calls are TRBV14 and TRBJ2-2; the match to TRBD2 covers 7 bases. The germline CDR1 and CDR2 sequences are SGHDN and FVKESK. V lost 4 bases and J lost 4; bases outside the gene matches: 6. The CDR3 spans 15 residues. The CDR3 DNA is TGTGCCAGCAGCCCCCTTAGCGGGTCCACCGGGGAGCTGTTTTTT. The encoded protein is CASSPLSGSTGELFF.

This chain uses TRBV7-3 with TRBJ1-1; D is unclear. The germline V and J ends were trimmed by 4 bases and 1 base, with 13 bases remaining between them. The germline CDR1 and CDR2 sequences are SGHTA and FQGTGA. This CDR3 is 15 amino acids long. The CDR3 region has the DNA TGTGCCAGCAGCTCGCTACCTCTACCGAACACTGAAGCTTTCTTT. Amino acid sequence: CASSSLPLPNTEAFF.

The rearrangement uses TRBV30 and TRBJ2-5; 8 bases match TRBD2. Unmatched junction bases numbered 22, after V lost 6 bases and J lost 4 bases. The CDR3 runs to 18 residues. The V gene's germline CDR1 is GTSNPN and CDR2 SVGIG (reference sequence). The CDR3 sequence is CACQPRGGLGRVGETQYF. CDR3 DNA: TGTGCCTGTCAACCCCGGGGGGGGTTGGGCCGGGTCGGAGAGACCCAGTACTTC.